This T cell receptor (beta chain) was sequenced during a study of blood T cell repertoires in COVID-19 (dated by TCRdb to the early 2020s). Regarding the study in general: Samples covering the acute and convalescent phases of COVID-19 were provided by collaborators in the United States, Italy and Spain. The material from the prospective study consisted of cDNA or gDNA derived from T cells, B-cell-depleted T cells, or PBMCs. Subjects who had been exposed to COVID-19, were actively infected with it, or had recovered from it provided the deeply sampled blood TCRbeta repertoires that made up the dataset. The repertoires were made available in a free public database intended to serve as a resource for research on the immune response to SARS-CoV-2. The samples were drawn from two sources: the first 160 participants of the ongoing ImmuneRACE study, and approximately 1,300 subjects contributed by 6 global collaborators. Sample metadata almost always included a de-identified subject ID, COVID-19 status, age in years and sex. HLA class I and class II types, where available, came from metadata supplied by the sample provider rather than from assay-based typing.

Overall results and qualifications from the work: The amount of clinical and demographic metadata varied by source and participant and was provided uncurated.

In the prospective study, participants were about 18 to 89 years old, resided in about two dozen geographic areas of the United States, and were enrolled through a virtual design. In the prospective study, participants were assigned to cohorts based on the clinical history participants reported in a screening survey and a study questionnaire. For ImmuneRACE Cohort 3, a participant was defined as recovered based on two consecutive negative NP/OP PCR tests, clearance by a healthcare professional, or resolution of symptoms. In the prospective study, whole blood, serum and a nasopharyngeal or oropharyngeal swab were collected from each participant by mobile phlebotomists. Participants in the prospective study had the option to provide additional blood draws and questionnaires over a roughly 2-month period. Blood samples from the prospective study were shipped frozen or at room temperature prior to DNA extraction.

Details on this clone: Its antigen target is currently unknown. Base quality data are lacking; no much larger clone is found one base away.

Trimming at the junction amounts to 10 bases on V and 3 bases on J, and the germline ends lie 13 bases apart. The CDR3 measures 12 amino acids from cysteine to phenylalanine. The sequence is cut down to CDR3 DNA, 36 bases in frame from base 1. According to the germline V gene (reference sequence), CDR1 reads LNHDA and CDR2 reads SQIVND. The immunoSEQ Assay, a bias-controlled multiplex PCR, was used to amplify TCRbeta CDR3 regions from genomic DNA. The original methods were these. Within the assay, amplification of reference gene primers was used to estimate how many nucleated cells each sample contained. To quantify the absolute abundance of each unique TCRbeta CDR3 rearrangement, sequence reads were collapsed and filtered. Productive Simpson clonality was computed per sample as the square root of Simpson's diversity index over productive rearrangements. This is the immuneACCESS table as TCRdb keeps it, with only in-frame sequences that have V and J called. A part of the clones is gone; compared with another copy, unresolved V genes explain less than half, and the rest is unexplained. V and J calls plus clone size are reproduced from that table; the DNA served to infer D and trimming. The table for this sample lists under 300,000 clones; about 89% of them were counted only once. Of the sample, 1.7% is held by the ten largest clones.

The chain is assembled from TRBV19 and TRBJ2-7, with a tentative D gene TRBD1 over 5 matching bases. Sequencing was carried out using PBMCs or T cells enriched from blood (not recorded which). This sequence originates from a woman aged 40 to 50 who had recovered from COVID-19. The DNA sequence is given as TGTGCCACCGCCGGACACCACTACGAGCAGTACTTC. Its protein product is CATAGHHYEQYF.